What follows are 14 T cell receptor beta chains derived from one specimen sequenced in a study of radiation and T cells in renal cell carcinoma. Clones were read by immunoSEQ multiplex PCR, and TCRdb kept only the in-frame ones, dropping some. The sample lists roughly 130,000 clones, 88% seen once, with over 4.5% in the top ten. Documented time point: blood 2 weeks post-SBRT. Treatment indicated: 15 Gy SBRT to primary tumor, nephrectomy 4 weeks later. This specimen consisted of blood, obtained from a patient whose treatment included radiotherapy and nephrectomy. The receptors come from a woman aged 65 to 85 with renal cell carcinoma.

The V call is TRBV29-1, the J call TRBJ1-2; a weak D match, TRBD1 (6 bases). The CDR3 runs to 13 residues. Germline V gene lookup returns CDR1 SQVTM and CDR2 ANQGSEA. Trimming took 7 bases from V and 0 from J, leaving 12 bases between them. CDR3 DNA sequence: TGCAGCGGATGGGACAAAGCTAACTATGGCTACACCTTC. Translated, it gives CSGWDKANYGYTF.

This chain connects TRBV2 to TRBJ2-3, with TRBD1 identical over 7 bases. The CDR3 totals 15 residues. Germline V lookup: CDR1 SNHLY, CDR2 FYNNEI. V shed 5 bases, J shed 2 bases, and the junction held 7 bases outside the gene matches. CDR3: CASSLRDRNTDTQYF. CDR3 coding DNA: TGTGCCAGCAGTCTCCGGGACAGAAACACAGATACGCAGTATTTT.

On this clone: Mismatch with germline at one junction end may stem from a read error. This sample includes further DNA sequences coding for the same CDR3. The rearrangement uses TRBV25-1 and TRBJ1-2; tentatively, D is TRBD1 (6 bases). The length of the CDR3 is 11 residues. Germline V CDR1 and CDR2: MGHDK, SYGVNS. The CDR3 loop is CASSRGYGYTF. CDR3 bases: TGCGCCAGCAGCAGGGGTTATGGCTACACCTTC.

The CDR3 loop is CAWSRDRVQRYTF. The CDR3 nucleotides read TGTGCCTGGAGCCGGGACCGCGTTCAACGCTACACCTTC. The chain recombines TRBV30 with TRBJ1-2, with D possibly matching TRBD1 (5 bases). V was shortened by 3 bases and J by 9 bases, with 17 bases between the two germline ends. CDR3 length: 13 residues. CDR1 and CDR2 (germline): GTSNPN, SVGIG (reference sequence).

The chain uses TRBV11-3 and TRBJ2-6; no clear D gene. Trimming took 4 bases from V and 4 from J, leaving 8 bases between them. The germline CDR1 and CDR2 sequences are SGHNT and YENEEA. The CDR3 is 14 amino acids. CDR3 sequence reads: CASSSGSGANVLTF. The CDR3 bases are TGTGCCAGCAGCTCGGGTTCAGGGGCCAACGTCCTGACTTTC. The full variable domain, completed using reference TRBV11-3 and TRBJ2-6, is EAGVVQSPRYKIIEKKQPVAFWCNPISGHNTLYWYLQNLGQGPELLIRYENEEAVDDSQLPKDRFSAERLKGVDSTLKIQPAELGDSAVYLCASSSGSGANVLTFGAGSRLTVL.

The rearrangement joins TRBV29-1 to TRBJ2-5; D gene ambiguous. The CDR3 is 14 residues long. V shed 3 bases and J shed 5 bases, with 16 bases lying between them. CDR1 is SQVTM, CDR2 ANQGSEA, per germline. CDR3 sequence reads: CSVEEGSGWETQYF. CDR3 sequence (DNA): TGCAGCGTTGAGGAAGGGTCGGGTTGGGAGACCCAGTACTTC.

This chain links TRBV5-1 with TRBJ1-1, with 7 bases matching TRBD1. Germline V CDR1 and CDR2: SGHRS, YFSETQ. This CDR3 has 16 amino acids. V shed 6 bases, J shed 0 bases, and the junction held 11 bases outside the gene matches. CDR3 protein: CASKATPGQMNTEAFF. The CDR3 nucleotides are TGCGCCAGCAAGGCTACACCGGGACAGATGAACACTGAAGCTTTCTTT.

The chain combines TRBV4-3 with TRBJ1-6, with 8 nucleotides matching TRBD1. V shed 1 base, J shed 3 bases, and the junction held 5 bases outside the gene matches. Germline CDR1 LGHNA, CDR2 YSLEER. The CDR3 extends over 17 amino acids. Written as DNA, the CDR3 is TGCGCCAGCAGCCAAGTGTCCGGGACAGGCTATAATTCACCCCTCCACTTT. Amino acids: CASSQVSGTGYNSPLHF.

This clone has just a few counts. This chain joins TRBV6-1 and TRBJ1-4, with D possibly being TRBD1 (5 bases). The V gene lost 4 bases and the J gene lost 7 bases, with 16 bases spanning the gap. From germline, CDR1 is MNHNS and CDR2 SASEGT. The CDR3 spans 15 residues. The CDR3 reads CASSVIGAVTEKLFF. CDR3 DNA: TGTGCCAGCAGTGTTATAGGGGCAGTGACTGAAAAACTGTTTTTT.

The table lists this clone with a count of one. V and J are TRBV9 and TRBJ2-5; the match to TRBD2 covers 11 bases. V trimming: 3 bases; J trimming: 5 bases; junction bases outside the gene matches: 9. The CDR3 is 16 amino acids. Germline loops: CDR1 SGDLS, CDR2 YYNGEE. CDR3 region: CASSAGLAGGWETQYF. CDR3 DNA sequence: TGTGCCAGCAGCGCGGGGCTAGCGGGGGGATGGGAGACCCAGTACTTC.

The chain has TRBV19 and TRBJ1-1; D is undetermined. The germline V and J ends were trimmed by 4 bases and 1 base, with 19 bases remaining between them. The V gene's germline CDR1 is LNHDA and CDR2 SQIVND (reference sequence). This CDR3 is built from 17 residues. DNA of the CDR3: TGTGCCAGTAGTACCCTAAGTATGGAGTGGGGGAACACTGAAGCTTTCTTT. It specifies CASSTLSMEWGNTEAFF.

Worth noting for this clone: One end of the junction varies from germline; a read error may be responsible. In DNA form, the CDR3 reads TGTGCCAGTAAAGGGACTGGGAACACCATATATTTT. It specifies CASKGTGNTIYF. V gene TRBV19 combines with J gene TRBJ1-3; D may be TRBD1 (5 bases). Germline V gives CDR1 LNHDA, CDR2 SQIVND (reference sequence). The CDR3 is 12 residues long.

The chain carries TRBV7-8 and TRBJ2-5; D not certain. CDR3 length: 15 residues. The V and J ends lost 1 base and 2 bases respectively, with 11 bases between them. Germline V gene data show CDR1 as SGHVS and CDR2 as FQNEAQ. CDR3 DNA: TGTGCCAGCAGCTTAGTTTCGGCTCCTCAAGAGACCCAGTACTTC. Protein product: CASSLVSAPQETQYF.

A single count supports this clone. V usage is TRBV6-1 and J usage is TRBJ1-6, with 7 bases that match TRBD1. The V and J ends lost 2 bases and 3 bases, in that order; junction bases with no gene match: 10. The germline gives CDR1 MNHNS, CDR2 SASEGT. CDR3 length equals 18 residues. Here the CDR3 reads CASSETLTGSDYNSPLHF. The CDR3 DNA reads as TGTGCCAGCAGTGAAACCCTGACAGGGAGCGACTATAATTCACCCCTCCACTTT.